This T cell receptor beta chain was identified in a study of T cells in Graves' hyperthyroidism and ophthalmopathy. Points on this clonotype: Its antigen is undetermined.

Disease lasting under 3 months, a NOSPECS grade of at least 4, and a Clinical Activity Score of at least 3 were features of the ophthalmopathy patients. Out of 10 ml of fresh peripheral blood came the PBMCs. From RNA transcripts, TCR beta CDR3 regions were amplified. In the first-round RT-PCR of the TCR CDR3, the HTBI primer set was used. Using its own MiXCR run on the multiplex PCR reads, TCRdb lists one record per CDR3 protein. The sample yields around 250,000 distinct CDR3 sequences, approximately 23% seen once. With 4 bases removed from V and 6 bases from J, the gap between germline ends came to 13 bases. Germline lookup yields CDR1 MDHEN and CDR2 SYDVKM. The CDR3 sequence is 14 residues long. Study results and caveats: In blood, most of the thyroid clonotypes expanded above 0.001 were also present.

The chain carries TRBV28 and TRBJ1-5; D unresolved. The source material was blood. The sequence came from a woman in her thirties or forties with Graves' ophthalmopathy. The CDR3 DNA follows: TGTGCCAGCAGTTGGGTGGGCTCGGGTCAGCCCCAGCATTTT. Protein product: CASSWVGSGQPQHF.